The 27 T cell receptor beta chains below all came from one sample that was sequenced in a study of response to subunit inactivated influenza vaccine. TCRdb reprocessed the RT-PCR reads via MiXCR and lists one record per CDR3 protein. The sample comprises about 800,000 distinct CDR3 sequences, about 20% of which are singletons, and approximately 10% rests with the top ten. The sequences come from PBMCs from blood, collected 5 to 6 days after vaccination. The receptors come from a man aged 50-59 years who received an inactivated influenza vaccine.

The chain combines TRBV14 with TRBJ2-1; D ambiguous. V lost 0 bases to trimming and J lost 3 bases, with 6 bases between them. CDR3 size: 14 residues. Germline loops: CDR1 SGHDN, CDR2 FVKESK. CDR3 bases: TGTGCCAGCAGCCAAGATTCCCTCTACAATGAGCAGTTCTTC. This sequence encodes CASSQDSLYNEQFF. The complete variable domain, with remaining parts taken from reference TRBV14 and TRBJ2-1, reads EAGVTQFPSHSVIEKGQTVTLRCDPISGHDNLYWYRRVMGKEIKFLLHFVKESKQDESGMPNNRFLAERTGGTYSTLKVQPAELEDSGVYFCASSQDSLYNEQFFGPGTRLTVL.

This clonotype was picked up a small number of times. The chain has TRBV12-3 or TRBV12-4 and TRBJ2-7; 7 bases agree with TRBD1. Germline trimming cut 4 bases from V and 5 bases from J; bases unmatched to any gene: 8. This CDR3 region has 14 residues. This CDR3 is CASSSGQGVDEQYF. CDR3 nucleotides: TGTGCCAGCAGTTCGGGTCAGGGGGTTGACGAGCAGTACTTC.

In this sample, this clonotype turned up a few times. The chain is built from TRBV20-1 and TRBJ1-1, with 7 positions matching TRBD1. The CDR3 has 15 amino acids. Germline V gene lookup returns CDR1 DFQATT and CDR2 SNEGSKA (reference sequence). The ends lost 0 bases at V and 0 bases at J; junction bases unmatched: 4. CDR3: CSAREWDRLNTEAFF. The CDR3 region has the DNA TGCAGTGCTAGAGAGTGGGACAGATTGAACACTGAAGCTTTCTTT.

In its sample, this clonotype was seen a few times. The chain joins TRBV28 to TRBJ2-3; D uncertain. Per germline, CDR1 MDHEN and CDR2 SYDVKM. This CDR3 comprises 15 residues. Trimming took off 2 bases at V and 4 bases at J, with 13 bases between the two ends. CDR3 nucleotide sequence: TGTGCCAGCAGTTTACAATTAGGGTTGTCAGATACGCAGTATTTT. The encoded protein is CASSLQLGLSDTQYF.

This clonotype was counted between two and nine times. The chain combines TRBV12-3 or TRBV12-4 with TRBJ2-1; 10 nucleotides align to TRBD2. The CDR3 consists of 18 residues. Losses at the gene ends were 4 bases for V and 4 bases for J; bases not matched to a gene: 13. The CDR3 is CASSSKVVAGGSYNEQFF. CDR3 DNA sequence: TGTGCCAGCAGTTCCAAGGTAGTAGCGGGAGGTTCTTACAATGAGCAGTTCTTC.

The rearrangement links TRBV10-1 to TRBJ2-2; D may be TRBD1 or TRBD2 (5 bases each). CDR3 length: 13 amino acids. Germline values: CDR1 WNHNN, CDR2 SYGVQD (reference sequence). V gave up 2 bases and J gave up 4 bases, with 5 bases separating them. The chain's CDR3 is CASSEGTTGELFF. The CDR3 region has the DNA TGCGCCAGCAGTGAGGGGACCACCGGGGAGCTGTTTTTT.

This chain connects TRBV12-3 or TRBV12-4 to TRBJ1-2, with 10 bases identical to TRBD1. The V gene end was trimmed by 3 bases and the J gene end by 5 bases; junction bases not matched to a gene: 3. The CDR3 is 14 residues long. CDR3 nucleotides: TGTGCCAGCAGTTTCATGGGACAGGGGTATGGCTACACCTTC. As protein: CASSFMGQGYGYTF.

The rearrangement uses TRBV28 and TRBJ1-5; D uncertain. Germline V gives CDR1 MDHEN, CDR2 SYDVKM. The V and J ends lost 5 bases and 4 bases respectively, with 15 bases between them. This CDR3 comprises 15 residues. The CDR3: CASSPVDFENQPQHF. DNA for the CDR3: TGTGCCAGCAGTCCCGTCGACTTTGAAAATCAGCCCCAGCATTTT.

The chain uses TRBV7-8 and TRBJ2-5; unclear D gene. V shed 1 base and J shed 5 bases, with 11 bases lying between them. This CDR3 comprises 14 residues. Germline CDR1 is SGHVS and CDR2 is FQNEAQ. The CDR3 DNA follows: TGTGCCAGCAGCTTAGGTCGGATGGGGGAGACCCAGTACTTC. Its translation: CASSLGRMGETQYF.

The chain couples TRBV10-2 to TRBJ2-7, with 8 bases aligning to TRBD2. J gave up 2 bases and V 1 base, and 7 bases lay outside the gene matches. The CDR3 consists of 16 residues. Germline CDR1 is WSHSY and CDR2 is SAAADI. The DNA of the CDR3 is TGCGCCAGCAGTGAGTTTCGGGCGGGACTAGCCTACGAGCAGTACTTC. This codes for CASSEFRAGLAYEQYF.

This clonotype was observed a handful of times. This chain links TRBV20-1 with TRBJ2-1; TRBD2 aligns across 9 bases. CDR1 is DFQATT and CDR2 is SNEGSKA in the germline V gene (reference sequence). The length of the CDR3 is 16 residues. Germline trimming cut 4 bases from V and 8 bases from J; bases unmatched to any gene: 15. For the CDR3, the DNA is TGCAGTGCTACCCAAACGGGACTAGCTAAGAACCATGAGCAGTTCTTC. The encoded protein is CSATQTGLAKNHEQFF.

This clonotype was picked up many times. The chain is built from TRBV5-1 and TRBJ2-3, with TRBD1 matching over 7 bases. V trimming: 4 bases; J trimming: 5 bases; junction bases outside the gene matches: 7. This CDR3 has 14 amino acids. CDR1 and CDR2 (germline): SGHRS, YFSETQ. Here the CDR3 DNA reads TGCGCCAGCAGCCCTACGACAGGGCAAGATACGCAGTATTTT. Amino acid sequence: CASSPTTGQDTQYF.

V usage is TRBV28 and J usage is TRBJ1-5; D unclear. This CDR3 is 12 amino acids long. The germline CDR1 and CDR2 sequences are MDHEN and SYDVKM. Trimming stripped 2 bases from V and 9 bases from J, with 8 bases between. CDR3 nucleotide sequence: TGTGCCAGCAGTTTACAACACGGGCCCCAGCATTTT. Its protein product is CASSLQHGPQHF.

This clonotype has just a few counts. The chain has TRBV28 and TRBJ2-7; 9 bases are shared with TRBD2. The CDR3 extends over 16 amino acids. Germline lookup yields CDR1 MDHEN and CDR2 SYDVKM. The V and J ends lost 5 bases and 3 bases, in that order; junction bases with no gene match: 11. The CDR3: CASSPGLARTDYEQYF. CDR3 DNA sequence: TGTGCCAGCAGTCCAGGACTAGCGAGAACCGACTACGAGCAGTACTTC.

This clonotype came up many times. The rearrangement uses TRBV15 and TRBJ2-5, with D possibly TRBD1 on 6 matching bases. The CDR3 consists of 15 residues. Between the trimmed V and J ends, which lost 1 base and 2 bases, there was a span of 11 bases. The germline V gene encodes CDR1 LNHNV and CDR2 YYDKDF (reference sequence). The CDR3 loop is CATSRAGTPQETQYF. In nucleotides, the CDR3 is TGTGCCACCAGCAGAGCCGGGACACCTCAAGAGACCCAGTACTTC.

J is TRBJ1-4 and V is TRBV7-2, with TRBD1 as a possible D gene (5 bases). Trimming stripped 1 base from V and 8 bases from J, with 11 bases between. CDR1 and CDR2 (germline): SGHTA, FQGNSA. CDR3 size: 14 residues. CDR3 DNA sequence: TGTGCCAGCAGCTTAGGAGGGGCTTTAGAAAAACTGTTTTTT. Translation: CASSLGGALEKLFF.

This clonotype has only a few counts. The chain carries TRBV4-3 and TRBJ2-1, with D perhaps TRBD2 (6 bases). The germline CDR1 and CDR2 sequences are LGHNA and YSLEER. This CDR3 is built from 16 residues. V shed 1 base and J shed 3 bases, with 13 bases lying between them. The CDR3 protein is CASSQGAASVYNEQFF. CDR3 in DNA: TGCGCCAGCAGCCAAGGAGCGGCTAGCGTCTACAATGAGCAGTTCTTC.

V usage is TRBV6-1 and J usage is TRBJ2-2; 12 bases are shared with TRBD1. Germline-derived CDR1 and CDR2 are MNHNS and SASEGT. CDR3 length: 16 amino acids. Losses at the gene ends were 7 bases for V and 4 bases for J; bases not matched to a gene: 7. Written as DNA, the CDR3 is TGTGCCAGCACCCCGGGACAGGGGGCGACCACCGGGGAGCTGTTTTTT. This translates into CASTPGQGATTGELFF.

The chain recombines TRBV11-2 with TRBJ1-1; perhaps TRBD1 as D (5 bases). The germline V and J ends were trimmed by 5 bases and 1 base, with 14 bases remaining between them. CDR3 size: 15 residues. From germline, CDR1 is SGHAT and CDR2 FQNNGV. CDR3 protein: CASSPWGAWNTEAFF. In DNA, the CDR3 is TGTGCCAGCAGCCCCTGGGGCGCATGGAACACTGAAGCTTTCTTT.

This clonotype turned up a few times. The gene calls are TRBV20-1 and TRBJ2-3; TRBD2 aligns across 8 bases. The CDR3 runs to 18 residues. Germline V gives CDR1 DFQATT, CDR2 SNEGSKA (reference sequence). V lost 1 base, J lost 2 bases, and 14 bases stayed unmatched. This CDR3 reads CSARGRGGGLPHTDTQYF. The CDR3, as DNA: TGCAGTGCTAGAGGCCGGGGGGGAGGGCTGCCCCACACAGATACGCAGTATTTT.

A few counts support this clonotype. The V call is TRBV18, the J call TRBJ2-1; D possibly corresponds to TRBD1 (6 bases). Trimming removed 2 bases from V and 6 bases from J, with 17 bases in between. CDR3 length: 16 amino acids. The germline V gene has CDR1 KGHSH and CDR2 LQKENI. In DNA, the CDR3 is TGTGCCAGCTCACCAGGGGGAGAGGGGGATCGCAATGAGCAGTTCTTC. Its protein product is CASSPGGEGDRNEQFF.

The V gene is TRBV4-3, the J gene TRBJ2-7; 7 positions match TRBD1. The V gene's germline CDR1 is LGHNA and CDR2 YSLEER. There are 14 residues in the CDR3. V shed 4 bases and J 2 bases; nucleotides not matched to a gene: 5. Here the CDR3 reads CASSRQRGPYEQYF. The CDR3, as DNA: TGCGCCAGCAGCCGCCAAAGGGGGCCCTACGAGCAGTACTTC.

The chain employs TRBV12-3 or TRBV12-4 and TRBJ1-2; 7 positions agree with TRBD1. With 7 bases clipped from V and 6 bases from J, the junction kept 14 bases outside the gene matches. The CDR3 loop spans 15 amino acids. The CDR3 coding sequence is TGTGCCAGCAACCAATTTTTGACAGGGCGGGATGGCTACACCTTC. It yields the protein CASNQFLTGRDGYTF.

This clonotype was counted a few times. This chain uses TRBV28 with TRBJ1-2; 8 bases line up with TRBD1. The germline V gene has CDR1 MDHEN and CDR2 SYDVKM. CDR3 size: 14 residues. V was pared by 2 bases and J by 7 bases, with 6 bases of the junction left unmatched. Here the CDR3 DNA reads TGTGCCAGCAGTTTAGGCGGACAGGGAAGTGGCTACACCTTC. The encoded protein is CASSLGGQGSGYTF.

This clonotype has more than one count but fewer than ten. V gene TRBV11-1 combines with J gene TRBJ1-2; D is uncertain. The CDR3 is 21 amino acids. Trimming took off 5 bases at V and 4 bases at J, with 35 bases between the two ends. The germline V gene encodes CDR1 SGHAT and CDR2 FQDESV (reference sequence). CDR3 residues: CASSNVPLVRHLGRLFYGYTF. The CDR3 region has the DNA TGTGCCAGCAGCAACGTACCGCTTGTTCGGCATTTAGGCAGGCTCTTCTATGGCTACACCTTC.

The V call is TRBV20-1, the J call TRBJ2-4; D possibly corresponds to TRBD1 (6 bases). Trimming removed 6 bases from V and 6 bases from J, with 12 bases in between. Germline CDR1 is DFQATT and CDR2 is SNEGSKA (reference sequence). This CDR3 has 12 amino acids. This chain's CDR3 is CSATDRPNIQYF. CDR3 nucleotides: TGCAGTGCCACGGACAGACCAAACATTCAGTACTTC.

This clonotype has only a few counts. V is TRBV15 and J is TRBJ2-3; 12 bases map to TRBD2. This CDR3 comprises 17 residues. V trimming: 1 base; J trimming: 5 bases; junction bases outside the gene matches: 7. The germline V gene has CDR1 LNHNV and CDR2 YYDKDF (reference sequence). For the CDR3, the DNA is TGTGCCACCAGCAGAGGGAGACTAGCGGGAGCCCGAGATACGCAGTATTTT. Translating gives CATSRGRLAGARDTQYF.